Following are 20 T cell receptor beta chains from one sample sequenced in a study of blood T cells in healthy people across ages. A second 7 to 11 cycle PCR used barcoded and J-beta primers. TCRdb re-called the 5' RACE reads through MiXCR, storing one row per CDR3 protein. The data show around 900,000 distinct CDR3 sequences, 25% to 35% seen once. Source material: blood. The receptors come from an elderly woman in good health.

The chain uses TRBV5-3 and TRBJ1-5; D may be TRBD1 (5 bases). TRBV5-3 is noted as an ORF with a role that remains uncertain. The V and J ends lost 0 bases and 7 bases respectively, with 17 bases between them. The CDR3 totals 16 residues. The CDR3 region is CARSLEETATGQPQHF. The CDR3, as DNA: TGTGCCAGAAGCTTGGAGGAGACAGCAACGGGGCAGCCCCAGCATTTT.

Only a few counts were recorded for this clonotype. This may come from a read error, since a much larger clone is one base off. The genes are TRBV7-2 and TRBJ2-5; possibly TRBD2 for D (6 bases). The CDR3 consists of 12 residues. V gave up 4 bases and J gave up 7 bases, with 10 bases separating them. Germline-derived CDR1 and CDR2 are SGHTA and FQGNSA. The CDR3 DNA reads as TGTGCCAGCAGCTATCGGAGGGGGACCCAGTACTTC. Its protein product is CASSYRRGTQYF.

The gene calls are TRBV11-1 and TRBJ2-7; TRBD1 or TRBD2 may be the D gene (5 bases each). In germline, CDR1 is SGHAT, CDR2 FQDESV (reference sequence). V was cut by 1 base and J by 5 bases, with 12 bases left in between. This CDR3 is built from 14 residues. CDR3 in amino acids: CASSLGGDPHEQYF. The CDR3 region has the DNA TGTGCCAGCAGCTTAGGAGGGGATCCCCACGAGCAGTACTTC.

This clonotype was counted between two and nine times. A read error may be the cause here, since a much bigger clone is one base away. The chain uses TRBV6-2 or TRBV6-3 and TRBJ2-7, with 8 bases fitting TRBD1. TRBJ2-5 explains the end of the DNA better; the J call may be wrong. From germline, CDR1 is MNHEY and CDR2 SVGEGT. The CDR3 sequence is 13 residues long. This chain's CDR3 is CANSHSDRATQYF. The CDR3 nucleotides read TGTGCCAACAGTCACTCGGACAGGGCGACCCAGTACTTC.

This chain connects TRBV7-6 to TRBJ2-4; TRBD2 aligns across 7 bases. The J call could be wrong; TRBJ2-7 is a better fit for the DNA end. The CDR3 runs to 16 residues. Per the germline V gene, CDR1 is SGHVS and CDR2 is FNYEAQ. CDR3 DNA sequence: TGTGCCAGCAGCCTGGCGAGCACTAGCGCTGGCTGCGAGCAGTACTTC. Its protein product is CASSLASTSAGCEQYF.

Comment on this clonotype: A much larger clone differs by one base, so this may be a read error. The rearrangement joins TRBV3-1 to TRBJ2-5; 7 bases agree with TRBD1. The germline gives CDR1 LGHDT, CDR2 YNNKEL (reference sequence). The CDR3 spans 15 residues. The trim removed 4 bases at V and 0 bases at J, leaving 5 bases unmatched. The CDR3 DNA reads as TGTGCCAGCAGCCTGGACAGGTTGTACCAAGAGACCCAGTACTTC. It yields the protein CASSLDRLYQETQYF.

This clonotype appeared many times. The rearrangement joins TRBV9 to TRBJ2-1, with 7 bases aligning to TRBD1. Germline CDR1 SGDLS, CDR2 YYNGEE. The CDR3 runs to 15 residues. The J segment lost 0 bases and the V segment lost 3 bases, leaving 3 bases of the junction unmatched. The CDR3 nucleotides read TGTGCCAGCAGCGACGACAGGGACTCCTACAATGAGCAGTTCTTC. Residues: CASSDDRDSYNEQFF.

On this clonotype itself: An end of the junction differs from the germline gene, which may be a read error. The chain uses TRBV20-1 and TRBJ2-3, with D hard to call. The CDR3 has 11 amino acids. Germline V gene sequence: CDR1 DFQATT, CDR2 SNEGSKA (reference sequence). The CDR3 reads CGAKPTDTQYF. The DNA of the CDR3 is TGCGGTGCGAAGCCCACAGATACGCAGTATTTT.

A word on this clonotype: It may be a read error: a sequence one base away is much more abundant. The chain joins TRBV6-2 or TRBV6-3 to TRBJ2-5; 10 nucleotides match TRBD1. The CDR3 is 13 residues long. The junction had 9 bases not matched to a gene; V was cut back by 6 bases and J by 11 bases. Germline V gene data show CDR1 as MNHEY and CDR2 as SVGEGT. The CDR3 nucleotides read TGTGCCAGCAGGGACAGGGGGTACAATGAGCAGTACTTC. Translated, it gives CASRDRGYNEQYF.

The J gene is TRBJ1-6, the V gene TRBV7-2; 10 nucleotides line up with TRBD1. CDR1 SGHTA and CDR2 FQGNSA come from the germline V gene. The CDR3 consists of 14 residues. Trimming removed 4 bases from V and 10 bases from J; junction bases left unmatched: 4. The chain's CDR3 is CASSSTGGLSPLHF. CDR3 sequence (DNA): TGTGCCAGCAGCTCGACAGGGGGCCTGTCACCCCTCCACTTT.

This clonotype was detected ten times or more. CDR3 bases: TGTGCCAGCAGTTCCGAACAGGGGCGAGGGACTTACGAGCAGTACTTC. It specifies CASSSEQGRGTYEQYF. The gene calls are TRBV6-6 and TRBJ2-7; possibly TRBD1 for D (7 bases). CDR3 length: 16 amino acids. The germline V gene encodes CDR1 MNHNY and CDR2 SVGAGI (reference sequence). Deletions cut 4 bases from V and 4 bases from J, with 20 bases between.

This clonotype came up many times. The genes are TRBV20-1 and TRBJ1-2, with unresolved D. CDR1 DFQATT and CDR2 SNEGSKA come from the germline V gene (reference sequence). The CDR3 has 13 residues. Deletions cut 0 bases from V and 4 bases from J, with 9 bases between. CDR3: CSARERAVYGYTF. The CDR3 bases are TGCAGTGCTAGAGAAAGGGCGGTCTATGGCTACACCTTC.

V and J are TRBV12-3 or TRBV12-4 and TRBJ1-2, with D possibly matching TRBD1 (5 bases). This CDR3 comprises 14 residues. Deletions cut 1 base from V and 7 bases from J, with 13 bases between. Here the CDR3 reads CASSLGGDLGGYTF. Written as DNA, the CDR3 is TGTGCCAGCAGTTTAGGGGGCGACTTGGGTGGCTACACCTTC.

Turning to this clonotype: Since a much larger clone is just one base distant, this may be a read error. DNA for the CDR3: TGTGCCAGCAGTTTCTTGGGGGCTAGGGCTTATTACGAGCAGTACTTC. Its protein product is CASSFLGARAYYEQYF. The chain joins TRBV28 to TRBJ2-7, with TRBD1 as a possible D gene (6 bases). This CDR3 is built from 16 residues. Trimming removed 3 bases at V and 4 bases at J, with 19 bases between. Germline CDR1 and CDR2: MDHEN and SYDVKM.

The rearrangement links TRBV5-1 to TRBJ1-2; D is ambiguous. The CDR3 extends over 16 amino acids. V lost 6 bases and J 4 bases, leaving 22 bases between the germline ends. Germline values: CDR1 SGHRS, CDR2 YFSETQ. The CDR3, as DNA: TGCGCCAGCAACCCGGTTGGAGATGTCCTGGGCTATGGCTACACCTTC. Amino acid sequence: CASNPVGDVLGYGYTF.

The J gene is TRBJ1-1, the V gene TRBV28; TRBD1 agrees at 9 bases. The CDR3 is 14 amino acids. V trimming: 6 bases; J trimming: 6 bases; junction bases outside the gene matches: 8. Germline CDR1 MDHEN, CDR2 SYDVKM. The CDR3 DNA reads as TGTGCCAGCAGCCGTAAGACAGGGGGTTCTGAAGCTTTCTTT. It is translated as CASSRKTGGSEAFF.

This clonotype was counted ten times or more. Germline is not matched at one junction end, which may reflect a read error. The CDR3 sequence: CASSSRYEQYF. CDR3 bases: TGCGCCAGCAGCTCAAGATACGAGCAGTACTTC. The genes are TRBV27 and TRBJ2-7, with D unresolved. CDR1 and CDR2 (germline): MNHEY, SMNVEV (reference sequence). This CDR3 spans 11 amino acids.

The table lists this clonotype with many counts. The chain is built from TRBV7-9 and TRBJ2-1; D perhaps matches TRBD2 (5 bases). V was trimmed by 1 base and J by 8 bases, leaving 12 bases between them. The CDR3 is 14 amino acids. Germline-derived CDR1 and CDR2 are SEHNR and FQNEAQ (reference sequence). The CDR3 region has the DNA TGTGCCAGCAGCTTAGGAGGGCCCCTAGATGAGCAGTTCTTC. Protein product: CASSLGGPLDEQFF.

This clonotype was seen repeatedly, ten times or more. The rearrangement uses TRBV29-1 and TRBJ2-7; 11 positions match TRBD2. V lost 7 bases to trimming and J lost 2 bases; unmatched junction nucleotides: 7. This CDR3 spans 14 amino acids. Germline V gene lookup returns CDR1 SQVTM and CDR2 ANQGSEA. In DNA form, the CDR3 reads TGCAGCGCTTCGACTAGCGGGGAGCCCTACGAGCAGTACTTC. Encoded protein: CSASTSGEPYEQYF.

The rearrangement joins TRBV9 to TRBJ2-2; weak D call: TRBD2 (5 bases). The germline V gene encodes CDR1 SGDLS and CDR2 YYNGEE. The CDR3 is made up of 16 amino acids. The V end was cut by 0 bases, the J end by 4 bases, with 13 bases between. This CDR3 is CASSVGLKRPTGELFF. CDR3 bases: TGTGCCAGCAGCGTAGGACTAAAAAGACCCACCGGGGAGCTGTTTTTT.